This T cell receptor beta chain was identified in a study of HIV-infected patients and healthy controls. There are 14 residues in the CDR3. V was clipped by 6 bases and J by 6 bases, with 17 bases between them. Germline CDR1 and CDR2: MNHEY and SMNVEV (reference sequence). This clonotype was counted many times. In TCRdb, the 5' RACE reads were re-called with MiXCR into one record per CDR3 protein. Here the sample spans around 20,000 distinct CDR3 sequences, approximately 19% being singletons. The receptor's source is a human donor in good health. The genes are TRBV27 and TRBJ1-2; D remains unclear. The specimen sequenced was CD8+ T cells from blood. CDR3 protein: CASSTTRRYHGYTF. In nucleotides, the CDR3 is TGTGCCAGCAGCACCACCCGAAGATATCATGGCTACACCTTC.